What follows is one T cell receptor (beta chain) and its context. Its antigen is currently unknown. This sample is part of a study of cytomegalovirus exposure and HLA in healthy donors. Clones were sequenced by immunoSEQ multiplex PCR, and TCRdb holds only the in-frame ones, with some missing. The sample has 200,000 to 300,000 clones; about 83% are singletons. V was trimmed by 4 bases and J by 6 bases, leaving 26 bases between them. Per the germline V gene, CDR1 is SGHRS and CDR2 is YFSETQ. CDR3 length: 18 residues. Study results and limitations: In vitro work confirmed that a few CMV-associated chains recognize CMV antigens.

The rearrangement links TRBV5-1 to TRBJ2-1, with no clear D. This receptor was obtained from a young man in good health and CMV-seronegative. The sequencing sample was made of PBMCs. CDR3 sequence: CASSATGYARLSGNEQFF. In DNA, the CDR3 is TGCGCCAGCAGCGCGACCGGCTATGCCCGATTATCGGGCAATGAGCAGTTCTTC. Looking up the rest from reference TRBV5-1 and TRBJ2-1 gives the full variable domain: KAGVTQTPRYLIKTRGQQVTLSCSPISGHRSVSWYQQTPGQGLQFLFEYFSETQRNKGNFPGRFSGRQFSNSRSEMNVSTLELGDSALYLCASSATGYARLSGNEQFFGPGTRLTVL.